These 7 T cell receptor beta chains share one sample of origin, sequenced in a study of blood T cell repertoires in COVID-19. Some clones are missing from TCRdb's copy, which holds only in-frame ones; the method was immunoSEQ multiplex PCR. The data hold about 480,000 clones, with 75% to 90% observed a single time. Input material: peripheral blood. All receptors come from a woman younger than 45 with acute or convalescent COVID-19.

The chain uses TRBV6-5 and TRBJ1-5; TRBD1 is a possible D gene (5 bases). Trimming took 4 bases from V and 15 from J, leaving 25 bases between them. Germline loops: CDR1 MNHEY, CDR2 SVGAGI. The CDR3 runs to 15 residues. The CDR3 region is CASSSSSSAGQVWHF. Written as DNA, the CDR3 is TGTGCCAGCAGTTCCTCTTCCTCGGCAGGGCAGGTATGGCATTTT.

CDR3 nucleotide sequence: TGTGCCAGCAGTGAAGCTGGTCGGTCGAACACTGAAGCTTTCTTT. Translating it yields CASSEAGRSNTEAFF. The chain has TRBV2 and TRBJ1-1; D is ambiguous. Germline V gives CDR1 SNHLY, CDR2 FYNNEI. The length of the CDR3 is 15 residues. Trimming shortened V by 0 bases and J by 1 base, and 9 bases separated the two germline ends.

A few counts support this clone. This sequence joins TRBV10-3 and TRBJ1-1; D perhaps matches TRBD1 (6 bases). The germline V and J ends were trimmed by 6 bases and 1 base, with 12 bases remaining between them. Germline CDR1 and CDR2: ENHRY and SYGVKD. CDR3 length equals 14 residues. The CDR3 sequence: CAIRGAGANTEAFF. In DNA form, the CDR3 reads TGTGCCATCAGGGGGGCAGGGGCGAACACTGAAGCTTTCTTT.

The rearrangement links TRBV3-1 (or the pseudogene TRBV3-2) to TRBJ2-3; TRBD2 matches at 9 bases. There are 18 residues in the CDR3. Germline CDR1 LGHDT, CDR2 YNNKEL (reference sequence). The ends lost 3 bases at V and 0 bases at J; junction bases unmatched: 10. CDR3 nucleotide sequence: TGTGCCAGCAGCCAGAAGACTCTAGCGGGGTCGAGCACAGATACGCAGTATTTT. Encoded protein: CASSQKTLAGSSTDTQYF.

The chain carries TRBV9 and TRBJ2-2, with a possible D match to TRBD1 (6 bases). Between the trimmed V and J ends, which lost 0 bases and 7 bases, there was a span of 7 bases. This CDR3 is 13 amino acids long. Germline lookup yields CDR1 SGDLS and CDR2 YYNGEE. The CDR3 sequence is CASSVEGVGELFF. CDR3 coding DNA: TGTGCCAGCAGCGTAGAGGGGGTCGGGGAGCTGTTTTTT.

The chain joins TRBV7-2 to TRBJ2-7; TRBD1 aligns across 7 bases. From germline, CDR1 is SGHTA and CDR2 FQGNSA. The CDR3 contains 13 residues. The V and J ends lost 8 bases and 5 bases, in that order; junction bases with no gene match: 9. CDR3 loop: CASGWGTDDEQYF. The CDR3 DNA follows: TGTGCCAGCGGTTGGGGGACAGATGACGAGCAGTACTTC. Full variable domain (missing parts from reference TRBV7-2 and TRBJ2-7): GAGVSQSPSNKVTEKGKDVELRCDPISGHTALYWYRQSLGQGLEFLIYFQGNSAPDKSGLPSDRFSAERTGGSVSTLTIQRTQQEDSAVYLCASGWGTDDEQYFGPGTRLTVT.

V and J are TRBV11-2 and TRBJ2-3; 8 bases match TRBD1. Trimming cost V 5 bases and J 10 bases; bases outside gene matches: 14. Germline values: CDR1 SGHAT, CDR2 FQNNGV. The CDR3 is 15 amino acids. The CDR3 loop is CASSPGQGSFRSQYF. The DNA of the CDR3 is TGTGCCAGCAGCCCCGGACAGGGTTCTTTTAGGTCGCAGTATTTT. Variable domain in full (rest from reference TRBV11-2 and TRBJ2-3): EAGVAQSPRYKIIEKRQSVAFWCNPISGHATLYWYQQILGQGPKLLIQFQNNGVVDDSQLPKDRFSAERLKGVDSTLKIQPAKLEDSAVYLCASSPGQGSFRSQYFGPGTRLTVL.